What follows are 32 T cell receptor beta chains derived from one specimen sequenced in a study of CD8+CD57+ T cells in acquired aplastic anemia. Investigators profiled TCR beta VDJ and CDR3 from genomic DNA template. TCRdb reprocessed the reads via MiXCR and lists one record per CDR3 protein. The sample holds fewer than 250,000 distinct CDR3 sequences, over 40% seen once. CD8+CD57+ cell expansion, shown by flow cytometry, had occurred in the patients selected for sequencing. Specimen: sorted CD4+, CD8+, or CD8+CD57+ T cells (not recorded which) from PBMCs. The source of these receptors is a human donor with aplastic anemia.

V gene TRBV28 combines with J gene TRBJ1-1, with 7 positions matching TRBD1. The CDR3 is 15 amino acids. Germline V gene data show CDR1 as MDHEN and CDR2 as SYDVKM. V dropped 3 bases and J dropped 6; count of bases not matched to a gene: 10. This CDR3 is CASSFQVGQGAEAFF. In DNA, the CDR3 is TGTGCCAGCAGTTTCCAGGTCGGGCAGGGGGCTGAAGCTTTCTTT.

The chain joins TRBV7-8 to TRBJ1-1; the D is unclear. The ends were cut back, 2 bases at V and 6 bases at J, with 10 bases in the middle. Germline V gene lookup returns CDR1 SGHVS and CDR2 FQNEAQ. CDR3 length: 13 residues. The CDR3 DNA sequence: TGTGCCAGCAGCTTATTACGGGGATCTGAAGCTTTCTTT. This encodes CASSLLRGSEAFF.

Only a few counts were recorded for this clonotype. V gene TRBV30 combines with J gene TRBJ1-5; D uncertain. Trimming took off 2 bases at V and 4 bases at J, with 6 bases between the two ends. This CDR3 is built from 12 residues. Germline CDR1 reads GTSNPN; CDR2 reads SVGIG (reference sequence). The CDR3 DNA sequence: TGTGCCTGGAGTAGAGGGAATCAGCCCCAGCATTTT. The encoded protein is CAWSRGNQPQHF.

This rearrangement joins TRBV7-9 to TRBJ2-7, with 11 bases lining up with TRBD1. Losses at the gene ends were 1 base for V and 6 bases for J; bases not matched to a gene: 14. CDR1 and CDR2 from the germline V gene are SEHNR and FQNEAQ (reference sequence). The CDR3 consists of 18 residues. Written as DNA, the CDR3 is TGTGCCAGCAGCTTAGTAGGAGACCCGGGACAGGGGGGCGTCGAGCAGTACTTC. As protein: CASSLVGDPGQGGVEQYF.

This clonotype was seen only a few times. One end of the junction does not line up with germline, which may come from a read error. CDR3 nucleotides: TGCAGTGCTGGAGAACAGGGAAGCGGCTATGGCTACACCTTC. Amino acid sequence: CSAGEQGSGYGYTF. This chain joins TRBV20-1 and TRBJ1-2, with TRBD1 as a possible D gene (6 bases). Germline loops: CDR1 DFQATT, CDR2 SNEGSKA (reference sequence). This CDR3 has 14 amino acids.

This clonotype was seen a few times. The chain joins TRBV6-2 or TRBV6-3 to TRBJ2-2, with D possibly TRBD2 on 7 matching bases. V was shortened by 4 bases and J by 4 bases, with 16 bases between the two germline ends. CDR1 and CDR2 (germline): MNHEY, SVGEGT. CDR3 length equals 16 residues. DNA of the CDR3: TGTGCCAGCAGTTCGTCGGGGGGCCGGGGCACCGGGGAGCTGTTTTTT. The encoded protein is CASSSSGGRGTGELFF.

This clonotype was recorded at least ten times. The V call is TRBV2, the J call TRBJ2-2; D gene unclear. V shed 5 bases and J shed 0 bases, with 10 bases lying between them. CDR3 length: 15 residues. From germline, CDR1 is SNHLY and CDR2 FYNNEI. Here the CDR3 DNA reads TGTGCCAGCAGTAGGCAGCCATCGAACACCGGGGAGCTGTTTTTT. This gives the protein CASSRQPSNTGELFF.

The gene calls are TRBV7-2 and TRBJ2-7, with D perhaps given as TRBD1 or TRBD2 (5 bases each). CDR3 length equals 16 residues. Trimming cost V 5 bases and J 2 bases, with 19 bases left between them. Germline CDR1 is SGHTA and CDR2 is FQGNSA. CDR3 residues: CASSPGRAGTTYEQYF. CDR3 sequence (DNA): TGTGCCAGCAGCCCGGGACGGGCGGGTACAACCTACGAGCAGTACTTC.

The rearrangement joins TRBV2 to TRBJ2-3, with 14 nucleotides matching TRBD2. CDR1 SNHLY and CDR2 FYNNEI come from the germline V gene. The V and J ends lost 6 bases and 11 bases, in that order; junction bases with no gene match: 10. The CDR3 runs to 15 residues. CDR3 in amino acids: CASRGTSGGIGEQYF. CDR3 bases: TGTGCCAGCAGGGGGACTAGCGGGGGTATTGGGGAGCAGTATTTT.

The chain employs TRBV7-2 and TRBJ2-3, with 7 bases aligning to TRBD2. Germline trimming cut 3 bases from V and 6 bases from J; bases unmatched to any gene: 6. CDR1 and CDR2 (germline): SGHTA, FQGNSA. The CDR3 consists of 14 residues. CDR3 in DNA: TGTGCCAGCAGCTTGGGTGGGGAGGGGGATACGCAGTATTTT. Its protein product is CASSLGGEGDTQYF.

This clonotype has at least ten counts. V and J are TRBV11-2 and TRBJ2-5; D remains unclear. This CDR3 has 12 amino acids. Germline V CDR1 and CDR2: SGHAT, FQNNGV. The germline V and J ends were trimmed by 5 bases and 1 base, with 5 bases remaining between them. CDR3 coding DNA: TGTGCCAGCAGCCGGAGCCAAGAGACCCAGTACTTC. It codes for CASSRSQETQYF.

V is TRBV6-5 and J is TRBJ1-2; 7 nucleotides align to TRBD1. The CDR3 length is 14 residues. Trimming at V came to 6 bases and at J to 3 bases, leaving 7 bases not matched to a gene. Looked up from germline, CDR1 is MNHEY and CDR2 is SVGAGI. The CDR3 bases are TGTGCCAGCAGACCAACTGACAGGGACTATGGCTACACCTTC. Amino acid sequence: CASRPTDRDYGYTF.

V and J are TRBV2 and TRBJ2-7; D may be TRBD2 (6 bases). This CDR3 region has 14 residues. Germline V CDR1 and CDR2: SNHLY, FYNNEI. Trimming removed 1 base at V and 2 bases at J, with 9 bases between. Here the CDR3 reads CASSEVTSPYEQYF. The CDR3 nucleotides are TGTGCCAGCAGTGAAGTCACTAGCCCCTACGAGCAGTACTTC. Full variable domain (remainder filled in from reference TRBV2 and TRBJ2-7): EPEVTQTPSHQVTQMGQEVILRCVPISNHLYFYWYRQILGQKVEFLVSFYNNEISEKSEIFDDQFSVERPDGSNFTLKIRSTKLEDSAMYFCASSEVTSPYEQYFGPGTRLTVT.

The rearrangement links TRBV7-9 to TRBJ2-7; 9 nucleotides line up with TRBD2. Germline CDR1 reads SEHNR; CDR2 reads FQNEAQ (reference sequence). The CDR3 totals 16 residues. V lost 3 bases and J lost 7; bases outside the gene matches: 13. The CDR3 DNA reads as TGTGCCAGCAGCTTTCAAAGAAGCGGGGGGAGCGATGAGCAGTACGTC. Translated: CASSFQRSGGSDEQYV.

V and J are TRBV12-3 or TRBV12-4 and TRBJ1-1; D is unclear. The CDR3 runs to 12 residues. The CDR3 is CASGLETQKAFF. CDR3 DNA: TGTGCTAGTGGTTTGGAGACCCAGAAGGCTTTCTTT.

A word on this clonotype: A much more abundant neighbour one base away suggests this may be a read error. The CDR3 DNA is TGTGCCAGCAGGGCCCGACAGGGAGGTCTGAACACCATGTATTTT. Residues: CASRARQGGLNTMYF. V gene TRBV6-4 combines with J gene TRBJ1-3; 7 bases match TRBD1. The V gene's germline CDR1 is MRHNA and CDR2 SNTAGT. This CDR3 has 15 amino acids.

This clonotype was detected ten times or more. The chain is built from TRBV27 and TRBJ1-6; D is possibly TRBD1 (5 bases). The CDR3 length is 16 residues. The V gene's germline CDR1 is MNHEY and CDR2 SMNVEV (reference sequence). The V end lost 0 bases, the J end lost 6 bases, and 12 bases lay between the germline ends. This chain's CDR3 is CASSLSSSGLNSPLHF. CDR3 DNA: TGTGCCAGCAGTTTATCGTCCTCAGGGCTTAATTCACCCCTCCACTTT.

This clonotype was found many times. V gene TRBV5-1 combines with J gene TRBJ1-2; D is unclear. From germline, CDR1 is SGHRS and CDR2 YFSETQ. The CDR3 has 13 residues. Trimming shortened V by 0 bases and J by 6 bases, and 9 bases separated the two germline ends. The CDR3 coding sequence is TGCGCCAGCAGCTTGGGCCCGGAAAATGGCTACACCTTC. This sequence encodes CASSLGPENGYTF. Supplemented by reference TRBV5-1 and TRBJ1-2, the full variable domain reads KAGVTQTPRYLIKTRGQQVTLSCSPISGHRSVSWYQQTPGQGLQFLFEYFSETQRNKGNFPGRFSGRQFSNSRSEMNVSTLELGDSALYLCASSLGPENGYTFGSGTRLTVV.

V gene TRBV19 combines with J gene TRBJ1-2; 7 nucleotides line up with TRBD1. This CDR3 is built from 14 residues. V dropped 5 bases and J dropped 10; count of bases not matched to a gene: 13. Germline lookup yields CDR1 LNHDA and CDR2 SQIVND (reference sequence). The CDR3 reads CASSSLGTVFDYTF. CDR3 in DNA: TGTGCCAGTAGTTCCCTTGGGACAGTGTTCGACTACACCTTC.

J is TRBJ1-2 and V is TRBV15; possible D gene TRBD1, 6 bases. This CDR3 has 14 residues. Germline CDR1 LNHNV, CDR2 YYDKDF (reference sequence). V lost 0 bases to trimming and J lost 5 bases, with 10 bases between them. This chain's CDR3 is CATSRDRGEYGYTF. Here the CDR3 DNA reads TGTGCCACCAGCAGAGATAGGGGGGAGTATGGCTACACCTTC.

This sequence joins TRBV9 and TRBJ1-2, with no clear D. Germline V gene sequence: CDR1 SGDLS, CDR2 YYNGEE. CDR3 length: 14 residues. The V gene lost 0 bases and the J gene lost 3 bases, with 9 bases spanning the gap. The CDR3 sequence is CASSVVDWDYGYTF. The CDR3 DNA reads TGTGCCAGCAGCGTAGTGGACTGGGACTATGGCTACACCTTC.

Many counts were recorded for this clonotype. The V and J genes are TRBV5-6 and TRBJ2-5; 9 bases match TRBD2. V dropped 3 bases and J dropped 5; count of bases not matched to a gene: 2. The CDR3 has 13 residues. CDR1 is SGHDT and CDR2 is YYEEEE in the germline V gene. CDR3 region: CASSSTSGETQYF. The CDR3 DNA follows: TGTGCCAGCAGCTCGACTAGCGGTGAGACCCAGTACTTC.

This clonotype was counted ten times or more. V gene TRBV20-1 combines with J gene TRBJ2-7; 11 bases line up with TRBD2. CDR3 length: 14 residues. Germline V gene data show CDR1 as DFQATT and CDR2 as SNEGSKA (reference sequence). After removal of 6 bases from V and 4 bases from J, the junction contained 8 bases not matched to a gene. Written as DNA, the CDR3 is TGCAGTGCAAGATTAGCGGGGGGGTTGTACGAGCAGTACTTC. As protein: CSARLAGGLYEQYF.

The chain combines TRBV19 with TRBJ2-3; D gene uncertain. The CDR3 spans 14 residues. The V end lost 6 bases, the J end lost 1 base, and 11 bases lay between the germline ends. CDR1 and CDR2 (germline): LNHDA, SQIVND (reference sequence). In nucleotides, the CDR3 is TGTGCCAGTAGGGCACAGACCCGCACAGATACGCAGTATTTT. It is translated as CASRAQTRTDTQYF.

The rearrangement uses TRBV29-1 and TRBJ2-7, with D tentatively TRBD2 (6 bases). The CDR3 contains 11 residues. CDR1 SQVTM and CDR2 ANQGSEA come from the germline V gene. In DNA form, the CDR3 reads TGCGCCTGGGGCGGGGCGGACGAGCAGTACTTC. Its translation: CAWGGADEQYF.

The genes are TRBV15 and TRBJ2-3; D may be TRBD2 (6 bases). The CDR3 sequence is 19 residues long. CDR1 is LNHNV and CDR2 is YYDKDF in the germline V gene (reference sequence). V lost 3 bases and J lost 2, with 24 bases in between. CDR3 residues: CATSSPPWRRGDFTDTQYF. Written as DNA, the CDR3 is TGTGCCACCAGCAGTCCCCCGTGGAGGAGAGGGGACTTCACAGATACGCAGTATTTT.

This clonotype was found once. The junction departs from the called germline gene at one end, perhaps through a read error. The CDR3 here is CASSLLQNTEAF. The CDR3 bases are TGCGCCAGCAGCTTGTTACAGAACACTGAAGCTTTC. The V and J genes are TRBV5-1 and TRBJ2-6; D is uncertain. Germline CDR1 reads SGHRS; CDR2 reads YFSETQ. The CDR3 runs to 12 residues.

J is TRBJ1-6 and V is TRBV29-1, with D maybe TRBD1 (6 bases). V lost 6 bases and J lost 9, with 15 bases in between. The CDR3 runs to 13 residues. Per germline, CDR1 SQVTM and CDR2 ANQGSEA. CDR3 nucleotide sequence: TGCAGCGTGACCCGGGACATCGGTTCACCCCTCCACTTT. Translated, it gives CSVTRDIGSPLHF.

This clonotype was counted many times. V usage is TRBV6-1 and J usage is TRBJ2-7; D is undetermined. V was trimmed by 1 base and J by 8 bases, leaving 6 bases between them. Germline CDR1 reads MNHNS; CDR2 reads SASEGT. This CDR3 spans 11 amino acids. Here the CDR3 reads CASSEGLKQYF. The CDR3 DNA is TGTGCCAGCAGTGAAGGTCTAAAGCAGTACTTC.

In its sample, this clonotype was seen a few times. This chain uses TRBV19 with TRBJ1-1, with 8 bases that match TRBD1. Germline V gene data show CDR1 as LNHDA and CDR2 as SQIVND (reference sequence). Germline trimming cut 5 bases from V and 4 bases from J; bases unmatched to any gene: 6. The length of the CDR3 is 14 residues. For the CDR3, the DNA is TGTGCCAGTAGTCAACAGGGGGGGGGCACTGAAGCTTTCTTT. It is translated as CASSQQGGGTEAFF.

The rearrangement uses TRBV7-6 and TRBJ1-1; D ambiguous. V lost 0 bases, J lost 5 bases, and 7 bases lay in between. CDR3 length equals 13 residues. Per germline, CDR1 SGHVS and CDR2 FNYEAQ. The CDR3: CASSLAAGTEAFF. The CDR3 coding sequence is TGTGCCAGCAGCTTAGCCGCGGGGACTGAAGCTTTCTTT.

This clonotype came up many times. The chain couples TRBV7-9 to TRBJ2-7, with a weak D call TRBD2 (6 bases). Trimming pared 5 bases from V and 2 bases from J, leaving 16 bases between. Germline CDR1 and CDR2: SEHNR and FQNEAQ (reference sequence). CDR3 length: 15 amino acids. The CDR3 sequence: CASSARGDFTYEQYF. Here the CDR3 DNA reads TGTGCCAGCAGCGCTCGCGGGGATTTCACCTACGAGCAGTACTTC.